These T cell receptor beta chains were read from a single sample in a study of T cells after yellow fever vaccination. TCRdb fed the 5' RACE reads into MiXCR, producing one record per CDR3 protein. The repertoire holds hundreds of thousands of distinct CDR3 sequences, with around 12% as singletons. The input for sequencing was CD4+ T cells sorted from PBMCs, taken 15 days after the yellow fever booster vaccination. Every receptor here comes from a man aged 18 to 30 who received the YFV17D yellow fever vaccine. CDR3s include the opening cysteine and the closing phenylalanine or tryptophan. Each record gives: CDR3 length, D gene, clone size, J gene, V gene, CDR3 DNA, CDR3 protein. D genes are given only for firm matches. Where a row states a size, it is once, few, many or the class of an expanded clone; other rows omit it.

14,TRBD1,once,TRBJ2-2,TRBV12-3/TRBV12-4,TGTGCCAGCAGTCCTGGACAGGGGATCGGGGAGCTGTTTTTT,CASSPGQGIGELFF
17,NA,few,TRBJ1-1,TRBV20-1,TGCAGTGCTAGAGACCCTCCCGGGGCAGCGATGAACACTGAAGCTTTCTTT,CSARDPPGAAMNTEAFF
15,TRBD1,few,TRBJ2-7,TRBV7-8,TGTGCCAGCAGCTTCAACTCCCGGGACAGGCACGAGCAGTACTTC,CASSFNSRDRHEQYF
13,NA,few,TRBJ1-1,TRBV7-2,TGTGCCAGCAGCTTAGATAAAGGTCTGAGGGCTTTCTTT,CASSLDKGLRAFF
17,TRBD2,few,TRBJ2-3,TRBV7-2,TGTGCCAGCAGCTTAGTTCGGCGGGGGGGCCGGGCAGATACGCAGTATTTT,CASSLVRRGGRADTQYF
15,NA,many,TRBJ2-3,TRBV4-3,TGCGCCAGCAGCCAAGGGGGGGTGCGCACAGATACGCAGTATTTT,CASSQGGVRTDTQYF
19,NA,few,TRBJ1-5,TRBV12-3/TRBV12-4,TGTGCCAGCAGTTTTATTTCTCGTGGAGGGGTCCGGAGCAATCAGCCCCAGCATTTT,CASSFISRGGVRSNQPQHF
11,NA,NA,TRBJ1-6,TRBV7-9,TGTGCCAGCAGTCAGAATTCACCCCTCCACTTT,CASSQNSPLHF
16,TRBD1,once,TRBJ2-2,TRBV10-1,TGCGCCAGCAGTGAGTTCGGACAGGGGGCGGACGGGGAGCTGTTTTTT,CASSEFGQGADGELFF
14,NA,few,TRBJ2-1,TRBV4-1,TGCGCCAGCAGCAACCACGTGGGGGACAATGAGCAGTTCTTC,CASSNHVGDNEQFF
17,TRBD2,few,TRBJ2-7,TRBV7-2,TGTGCCAGCAGGGCTAGCGGGGGGGCCTCCAAGTCTTACGAGCAGTACTTC,CASRASGGASKSYEQYF
14,NA,few,TRBJ2-5,TRBV29-1,TGCAGCGTCAGATACCAGGGGTTGATGGAGACCCAGTACTTC,CSVRYQGLMETQYF
16,TRBD1,NA,TRBJ1-2,TRBV4-1,TGCGCCAGCAGCCCGCCGGGGACAGCCCTCAACTATGGCTACACCTTC,CASSPPGTALNYGYTF
14,TRBD2,once,TRBJ2-5,TRBV6-2/TRBV6-3,TGTGCCAGCAACCAGCGGGGCATCCAAGAGACCCAGTACTTC,CASNQRGIQETQYF
15,TRBD1,NA,TRBJ1-5,TRBV6-1,TGTGCCAGCAGATGGGGACAGGGAAACAATCAGCCCCAGCATTTT,CASRWGQGNNQPQHF
13,NA,NA,TRBJ2-7,TRBV5-1,TGCGCCAGCAGCTTTCTCGGGAAAGGGGAGCAGTACTTC,CASSFLGKGEQYF
14,NA,many,TRBJ2-1,TRBV5-1,TGCGCCAGCAGCTTGGGGGATCGGGGGCAACAGCAGTTCTTC,CASSLGDRGQQQFF
15,NA,few,TRBJ2-6,TRBV5-1,TGCGCCAGCAGCTTACAGCTCTCTGGGGCCAACGTCCTGACTTTC,CASSLQLSGANVLTF
15,TRBD1,few,TRBJ1-1,TRBV5-6,TGTGCCAGCAGCGACCGGACAGGCGGCAACACTGAAGCTTTCTTT,CASSDRTGGNTEAFF
14,TRBD2,NA,TRBJ2-6,TRBV12-3/TRBV12-4,TGTGCCAGCAAGCGGGACGTCGGGGCCAACGTCCTGACTTTC,CASKRDVGANVLTF
13,NA,NA,TRBJ2-3,TRBV28,TGTGCCAGCAGACTAGTCTGGGGGGATACGCAGTATTTT,CASRLVWGDTQYF
18,TRBD1,NA,TRBJ1-1,TRBV4-2,TGTGCCAGCAGCCAAGCCGTTGGGACAGGGGGCTTGGGCACTGAAGCTTTATTT,CASSQAVGTGGLGTEALF
11,NA,few,TRBJ1-1,TRBV6-2/TRBV6-3,TGTGCCAGCAGTTACTCGGGTACAGCTTTCTTT,CASSYSGTAFF
14,TRBD2,NA,TRBJ2-3,TRBV20-1,TGCAGCCTTGCCCGGGGGGTCAGCACAGATACGCAGTATTTT,CSLARGVSTDTQYF
13,TRBD1,many,TRBJ2-5,TRBV4-3,TGCGCCAGCAGCCCAGACAGGGGAGAGACCCAGTACTTC,CASSPDRGETQYF
12,NA,NA,TRBJ1-2,TRBV9,TGTGCCAGCAGCGAGGGTTTTTATGGCTACACCTTC,CASSEGFYGYTF
16,NA,NA,TRBJ2-1,TRBV21-1,TGTGCCAGCAGCAGTACAACCGGGACATTCTACAATGAGCAGTTCTTC,CASSSTTGTFYNEQFF
15,NA,few,TRBJ2-6,TRBV29-1,TGCAGCGTTGGGTCGGGGGCGGTCGGGGCCAACGTCCTGACTTTC,CSVGSGAVGANVLTF
14,NA,NA,TRBJ2-5,TRBV2,TGTGCCAGCAGTGCCCAGGGCTTACAAGAGACCCAGTACTTC,CASSAQGLQETQYF
12,NA,many,TRBJ2-5,TRBV27,TGTGCCAGCAGAGGAGTAGCCGAGACCCAGTACTTC,CASRGVAETQYF
13,NA,few,TRBJ1-2,TRBV25-1,TGTGCCAGCACCCTCGCTGGGGATTACGGCTACACCTTC,CASTLAGDYGYTF
12,NA,few,TRBJ1-2,TRBV12-3/TRBV12-4,TGTGCCAGCAGTTTTGCACTGGGAGGCTACACCTTC,CASSFALGGYTF
14,NA,few,TRBJ1-2,TRBV12-3/TRBV12-4,TGTGCCAGCAGCCGGACGGACAGTAACTATGGCTACACCTTC,CASSRTDSNYGYTF
15,NA,NA,TRBJ1-5,TRBV30,TGTGCCTGGGCCGAAGTGGGGGGTCGCAATCAGCCCCAGCATTTT,CAWAEVGGRNQPQHF
12,NA,few,TRBJ1-2,TRBV20-1,TGCAGTGCTAGGCCAAGCTCCTATGGCTACACCTTC,CSARPSSYGYTF
15,NA,NA,TRBJ1-1,TRBV27,TGTGCCAGCGGCAGACACCATGGAATGAACACTGAAGCTTTCTTT,CASGRHHGMNTEAFF
15,NA,few,TRBJ1-4,TRBV2,TGTGCCAGCAGTTCGGCCGGGGCCCTCAATGAAAAACTGTTTTTT,CASSSAGALNEKLFF